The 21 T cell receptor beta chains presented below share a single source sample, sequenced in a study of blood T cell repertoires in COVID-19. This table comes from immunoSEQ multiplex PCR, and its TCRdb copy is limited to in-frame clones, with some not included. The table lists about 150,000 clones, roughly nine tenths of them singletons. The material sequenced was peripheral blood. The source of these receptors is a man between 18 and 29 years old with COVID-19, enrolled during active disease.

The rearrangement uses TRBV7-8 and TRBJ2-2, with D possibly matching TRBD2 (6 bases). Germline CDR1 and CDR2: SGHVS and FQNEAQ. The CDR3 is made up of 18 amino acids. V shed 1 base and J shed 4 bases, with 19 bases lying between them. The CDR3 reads CASSLGRLGGRTTGELFF. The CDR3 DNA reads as TGTGCCAGCAGCTTAGGGCGGTTGGGAGGTAGGACCACCGGGGAGCTGTTTTTT.

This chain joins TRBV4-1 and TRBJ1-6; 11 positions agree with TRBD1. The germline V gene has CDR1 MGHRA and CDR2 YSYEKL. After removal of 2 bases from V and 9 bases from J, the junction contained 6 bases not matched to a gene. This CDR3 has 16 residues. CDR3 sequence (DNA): TGCGCCAGCAGCCAAAGGACAGGGGGCGTATCTTCACCCCTCCACTTT. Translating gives CASSQRTGGVSSPLHF.

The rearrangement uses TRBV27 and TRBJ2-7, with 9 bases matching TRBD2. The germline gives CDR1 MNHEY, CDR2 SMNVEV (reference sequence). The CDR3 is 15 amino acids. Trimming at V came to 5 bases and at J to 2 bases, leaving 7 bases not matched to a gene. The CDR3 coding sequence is TGTGCCAGCAGTCCTCAGGGACTAGCCGCCTACGAGCAGTACTTC. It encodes CASSPQGLAAYEQYF.

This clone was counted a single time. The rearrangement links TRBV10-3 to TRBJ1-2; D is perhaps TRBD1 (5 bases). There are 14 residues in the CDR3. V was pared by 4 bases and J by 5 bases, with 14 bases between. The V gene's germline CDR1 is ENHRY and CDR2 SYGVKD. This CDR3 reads CAISAPTVSYGYTF. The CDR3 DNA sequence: TGTGCCATCAGTGCCCCGACAGTGAGTTATGGCTACACCTTC.

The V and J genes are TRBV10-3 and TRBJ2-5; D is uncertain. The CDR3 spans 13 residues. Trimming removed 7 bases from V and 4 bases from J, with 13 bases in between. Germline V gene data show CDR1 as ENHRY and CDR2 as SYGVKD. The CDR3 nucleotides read TGTGCCATCACCCCTCCCCGAGGAGAGACCCAGTACTTC. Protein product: CAITPPRGETQYF.

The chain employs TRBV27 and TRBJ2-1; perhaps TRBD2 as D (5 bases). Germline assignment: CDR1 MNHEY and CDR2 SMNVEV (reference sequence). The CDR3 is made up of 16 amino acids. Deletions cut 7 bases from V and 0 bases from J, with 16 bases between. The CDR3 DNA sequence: TGTGCCAGCACTCTCGGAGGTCCGAGCTCCTACAATGAGCAGTTCTTC. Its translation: CASTLGGPSSYNEQFF.

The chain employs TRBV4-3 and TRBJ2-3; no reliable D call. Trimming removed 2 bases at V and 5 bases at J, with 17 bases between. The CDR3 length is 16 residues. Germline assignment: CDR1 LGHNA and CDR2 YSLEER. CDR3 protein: CASSQMVGNLEDTQYF. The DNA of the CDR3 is TGCGCCAGCAGCCAAATGGTGGGTAATCTAGAAGATACGCAGTATTTT.

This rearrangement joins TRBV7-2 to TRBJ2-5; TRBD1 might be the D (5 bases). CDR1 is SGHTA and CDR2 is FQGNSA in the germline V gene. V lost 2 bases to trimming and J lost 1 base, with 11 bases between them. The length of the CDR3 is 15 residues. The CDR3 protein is CASSLMVGAQETQYF. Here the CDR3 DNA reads TGTGCCAGCAGCTTAATGGTAGGGGCCCAAGAGACCCAGTACTTC.

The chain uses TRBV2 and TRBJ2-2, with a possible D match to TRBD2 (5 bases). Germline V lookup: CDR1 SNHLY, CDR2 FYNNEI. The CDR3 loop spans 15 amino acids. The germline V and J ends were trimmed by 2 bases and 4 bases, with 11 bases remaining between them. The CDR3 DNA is TGTGCCAGCAGTGAAAAGGGAGTGATCACCGGGGAGCTGTTTTTT. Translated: CASSEKGVITGELFF.

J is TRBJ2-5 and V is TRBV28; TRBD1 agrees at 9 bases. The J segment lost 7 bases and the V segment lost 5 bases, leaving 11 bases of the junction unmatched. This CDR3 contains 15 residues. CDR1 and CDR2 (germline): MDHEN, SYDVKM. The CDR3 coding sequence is TGTGCCAGCAGTCCCCCGAACAGGGGGCAGGGGACCCAGTACTTC. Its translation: CASSPPNRGQGTQYF.

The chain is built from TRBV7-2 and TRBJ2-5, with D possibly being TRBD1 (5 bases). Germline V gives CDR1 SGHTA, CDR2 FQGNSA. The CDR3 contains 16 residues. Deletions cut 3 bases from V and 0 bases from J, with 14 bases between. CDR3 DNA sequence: TGTGCCAGCAGCTTTGAGGCAGGGCTGTACCAAGAGACCCAGTACTTC. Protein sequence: CASSFEAGLYQETQYF. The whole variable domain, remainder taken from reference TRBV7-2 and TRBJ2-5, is GAGVSQSPSNKVTEKGKDVELRCDPISGHTALYWYRQSLGQGLEFLIYFQGNSAPDKSGLPSDRFSAERTGGSVSTLTIQRTQQEDSAVYLCASSFEAGLYQETQYFGPGTRLLVL.

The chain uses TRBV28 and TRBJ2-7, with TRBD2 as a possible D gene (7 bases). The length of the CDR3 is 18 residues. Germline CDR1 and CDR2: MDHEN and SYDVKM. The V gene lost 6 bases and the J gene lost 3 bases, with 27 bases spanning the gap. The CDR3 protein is CASSPGWGGSEGIYEQYF. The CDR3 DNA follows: TGTGCCAGCAGCCCAGGTTGGGGGGGCTCTGAAGGTATCTACGAGCAGTACTTC.

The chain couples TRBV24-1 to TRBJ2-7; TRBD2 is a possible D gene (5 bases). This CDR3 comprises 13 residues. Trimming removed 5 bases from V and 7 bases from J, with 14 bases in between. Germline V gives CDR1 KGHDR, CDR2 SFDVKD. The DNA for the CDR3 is TGTGCCACCAGTGGGCTGGAGGTACGGGAGCAGTACTTC. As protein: CATSGLEVREQYF.

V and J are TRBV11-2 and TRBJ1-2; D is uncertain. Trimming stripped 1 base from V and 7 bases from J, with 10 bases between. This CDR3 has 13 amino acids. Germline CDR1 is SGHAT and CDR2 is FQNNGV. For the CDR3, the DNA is TGTGCCAGCAGCTTAGGAGGGATGGCTGGCTACACCTTC. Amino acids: CASSLGGMAGYTF.

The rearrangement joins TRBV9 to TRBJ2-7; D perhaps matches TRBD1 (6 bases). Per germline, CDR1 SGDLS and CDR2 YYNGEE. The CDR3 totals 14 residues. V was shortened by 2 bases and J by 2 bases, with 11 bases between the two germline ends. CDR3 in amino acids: CASSVSDSPYEQYF. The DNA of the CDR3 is TGTGCCAGCAGCGTCTCGGACAGCCCCTACGAGCAGTACTTC.

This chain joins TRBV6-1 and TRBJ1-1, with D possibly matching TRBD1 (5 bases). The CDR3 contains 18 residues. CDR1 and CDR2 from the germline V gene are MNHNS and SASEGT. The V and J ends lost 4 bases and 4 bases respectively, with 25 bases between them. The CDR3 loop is CASSVDGEDWDLGTEAFF. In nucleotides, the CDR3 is TGTGCCAGCAGTGTGGACGGAGAAGACTGGGACTTGGGCACTGAAGCTTTCTTT.

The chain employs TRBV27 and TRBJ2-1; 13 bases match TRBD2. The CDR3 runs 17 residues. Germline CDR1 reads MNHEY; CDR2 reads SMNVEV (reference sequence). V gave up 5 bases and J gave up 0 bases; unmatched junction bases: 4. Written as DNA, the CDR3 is TGTGCCAGCAGTCCCAGGACTAGCGGGAGCTCCTACAATGAGCAGTTCTTC. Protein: CASSPRTSGSSYNEQFF.

Here the CDR3 reads CASSVNGGELFF. The CDR3 coding sequence is TGTGCCAGCAGCGTAAACGGCGGGGAGCTGTTTTTT. The chain recombines TRBV9 with TRBJ2-2; the D is unclear. The CDR3 length is 12 residues. Germline loops: CDR1 SGDLS, CDR2 YYNGEE. V dropped 1 base and J dropped 7 bases, with 5 bases sitting between them.

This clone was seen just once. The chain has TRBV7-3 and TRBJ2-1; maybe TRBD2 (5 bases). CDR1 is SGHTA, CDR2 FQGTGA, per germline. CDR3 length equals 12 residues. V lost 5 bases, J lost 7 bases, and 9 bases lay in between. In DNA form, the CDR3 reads TGTGCCAGCAGCCCGTCGGGGAATGAGCAGTTCTTC. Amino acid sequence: CASSPSGNEQFF.

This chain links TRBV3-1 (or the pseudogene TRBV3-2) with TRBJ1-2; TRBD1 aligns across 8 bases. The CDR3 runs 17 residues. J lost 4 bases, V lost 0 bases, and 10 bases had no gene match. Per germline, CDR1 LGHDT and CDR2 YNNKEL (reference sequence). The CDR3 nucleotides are TGTGCCAGCAGCCAAGATAGTGGACAGGGATCTGGCTATGGCTACACCTTC. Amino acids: CASSQDSGQGSGYGYTF.

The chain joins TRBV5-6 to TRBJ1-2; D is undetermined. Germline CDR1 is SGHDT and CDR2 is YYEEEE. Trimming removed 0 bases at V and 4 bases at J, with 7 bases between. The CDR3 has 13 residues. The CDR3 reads CASSLVRGYGYTF. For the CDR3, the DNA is TGTGCCAGCAGCTTGGTCCGGGGCTATGGCTACACCTTC. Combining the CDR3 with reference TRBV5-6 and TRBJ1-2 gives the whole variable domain DAGVTQSPTHLIKTRGQQVTLRCSPKSGHDTVSWYQQALGQGPQFIFQYYEEEERQRGNFPDRFSGHQFPNYSSELNVNALLLGDSALYLCASSLVRGYGYTFGSGTRLTVV.